The 21 T cell receptor beta chains below were found in one sample sequenced in a study of blood T cell repertoires in COVID-19. Method: immunoSEQ multiplex PCR; TCRdb's copy keeps in-frame clones and lacks some. The sample carries around 94,000 clones, around 90% recorded once. The sample was peripheral blood. The receptors were sampled from a woman aged 50 to 60 with COVID-19, enrolled during active disease.

V usage is TRBV11-3 and J usage is TRBJ2-1; TRBD2 matches at 12 bases. The trim removed 5 bases at V and 9 bases at J, leaving 5 bases unmatched. CDR1 is SGHNT, CDR2 YENEEA, per germline. This CDR3 comprises 14 residues. The CDR3 nucleotides read TGTGCCAGCAGCCTAGCGGGGGGGCTAGGTGAGCAGTTCTTC. Protein product: CASSLAGGLGEQFF.

The chain recombines TRBV23-1 with TRBJ2-7, with 9 bases identical to TRBD1. TRBV23-1 is known as an ORF, though its function is uncertain. CDR3 length: 15 amino acids. Trimming cost V 2 bases and J 3 bases; bases outside gene matches: 5. As DNA, the CDR3 is TGCGCCAGCAGTCAACCCCAGGACAGGGGCTACGAGCAGTACGTC. Its translation: CASSQPQDRGYEQYV.

V is TRBV21-1 and J is TRBJ2-1; TRBD1, the table's D call, was not compared with the DNA. TRBV21-1 is given as a pseudogene. CDR3 length: 16 residues. The CDR3 DNA follows: TGTGCCAGCAGCAAAACTCTGGGGGCGCAACACAATGAGCAGTTCTTC. Translation gives CASSKTLGAQHNEQFF.

The rearrangement links TRBV7-2 to TRBJ2-7; 9 positions match TRBD2. The J segment lost 4 bases and the V segment lost 4 bases, leaving 20 bases of the junction unmatched. Looked up from germline, CDR1 is SGHTA and CDR2 is FQGNSA. The CDR3 is 19 amino acids. CDR3 DNA sequence: TGTGCCAGCAGCTCCATTGGTAGCGGGGGTCAGACCGCGATTTACGAGCAGTACTTC. Its protein product is CASSSIGSGGQTAIYEQYF. Based on the CDR3 plus reference TRBV7-2 and TRBJ2-7, the full variable domain is GAGVSQSPSNKVTEKGKDVELRCDPISGHTALYWYRQSLGQGLEFLIYFQGNSAPDKSGLPSDRFSAERTGGSVSTLTIQRTQQEDSAVYLCASSSIGSGGQTAIYEQYFGPGTRLTVT.

This rearrangement joins TRBV27 to TRBJ1-1; TRBD1 agrees at 7 bases. J lost 11 bases, V lost 4 bases, and 13 bases had no gene match. CDR1 and CDR2 (germline): MNHEY, SMNVEV (reference sequence). CDR3 length: 14 residues. CDR3 sequence (DNA): TGTGCCAGCAGTTCAAACCCCCGACAGGGAGTGGCTTTCTTT. It encodes CASSSNPRQGVAFF.

This chain links TRBV12-3 or TRBV12-4 with TRBJ1-2; D gene ambiguous. This CDR3 has 13 residues. Trimming removed 2 bases from V and 8 bases from J, with 12 bases in between. The CDR3 region has the DNA TGTGCCAGCAGTTTAATACCCGCGGGAGGCTACACCTTC. Protein sequence: CASSLIPAGGYTF.

This rearrangement joins TRBV5-1 to TRBJ1-1, with 12 bases matching TRBD1. V shed 3 bases, J shed 5 bases, and the junction held 8 bases outside the gene matches. The germline gives CDR1 SGHRS, CDR2 YFSETQ. The CDR3 loop spans 16 amino acids. The CDR3 protein is CASSSLGTGGVTEAFF. In DNA, the CDR3 is TGCGCCAGCAGCTCGCTGGGGACAGGGGGCGTGACTGAAGCTTTCTTT.

The J gene is TRBJ1-2, the V gene TRBV19; 7 bases are a match to TRBD1. From germline, CDR1 is LNHDA and CDR2 SQIVND (reference sequence). With 5 bases clipped from V and 6 bases from J, the junction kept 6 bases outside the gene matches. This CDR3 has 13 residues. The CDR3 coding sequence is TGTGCCAGTAGTCAACAGGGGTCGGATGGCTACACCTTC. It yields the protein CASSQQGSDGYTF. Together with reference TRBV19 and TRBJ1-2, the CDR3 gives the full variable domain: DGGITQSPKYLFRKEGQNVTLSCEQNLNHDAMYWYRQDPGQGLRLIYYSQIVNDFQKGDIAEGYSVSREKKESFPLTVTSAQKNPTAFYLCASSQQGSDGYTFGSGTRLTVV.

The chain uses TRBV3-1 (or the pseudogene TRBV3-2) and TRBJ1-1; the D gene is possibly TRBD1 (6 bases). The CDR3 runs to 15 residues. V gave up 4 bases and J gave up 10 bases, with 22 bases separating them. Per the germline V gene, CDR1 is LGHDT and CDR2 is YNNKEL (reference sequence). The CDR3 DNA sequence: TGTGCCAGCAGCCCAACTGCAGAACAGGGCCTTGCAGCTTTCTTT. Its protein is CASSPTAEQGLAAFF.

The chain joins TRBV30 to TRBJ1-1; 8 nucleotides line up with TRBD1. Looked up from germline, CDR1 is GTSNPN and CDR2 is SVGIG (reference sequence). The V segment lost 0 bases and the J segment 3 bases; nucleotides outside the gene matches: 3. The CDR3 loop spans 14 amino acids. The CDR3: CAWSVGQGYTEAFF. The CDR3 nucleotides are TGTGCCTGGAGTGTCGGACAGGGCTACACTGAAGCTTTCTTT.

This clone has only one observation. V gene TRBV6-6 combines with J gene TRBJ1-5; D is ambiguous. Per the germline V gene, CDR1 is MNHNY and CDR2 is SVGAGI (reference sequence). The V gene lost 7 bases and the J gene lost 2 bases, with 9 bases spanning the gap. There are 13 residues in the CDR3. This chain's CDR3 is CASTLVGNQPQHF. CDR3 nucleotide sequence: TGTGCCAGCACCCTCGTCGGCAATCAGCCCCAGCATTTT.

V usage is TRBV6-2 or TRBV6-3 and J usage is TRBJ1-1, with D perhaps TRBD1 (6 bases). V gave up 0 bases and J gave up 1 base, with 12 bases separating them. This CDR3 has 16 amino acids. CDR1 is MNHEY, CDR2 SVGEGT, per germline. The CDR3 coding sequence is TGTGCCAGCAGTTACTCTCTGGGGGCGCGGAACACTGAAGCTTTCTTT. Protein: CASSYSLGARNTEAFF.

J is TRBJ2-7 and V is TRBV11-2; D perhaps matches TRBD1 (5 bases). Trimming removed 5 bases at V and 6 bases at J, with 26 bases between. The germline V gene encodes CDR1 SGHAT and CDR2 FQNNGV. There are 17 residues in the CDR3. The CDR3 nucleotides read TGTGCCAGCAGCCACCCCCGAGGCGGCAGGGTGAAAGGCGAGCAGTACTTC. The encoded protein is CASSHPRGGRVKGEQYF.

V gene TRBV7-6 combines with J gene TRBJ1-4, with D unresolved. The V end was cut by 5 bases, the J end by 0 bases, with 4 bases between. The germline CDR1 and CDR2 sequences are SGHVS and FNYEAQ. This CDR3 is 13 amino acids long. In DNA, the CDR3 is TGTGCCAGCAGCCCCTCAACTAATGAAAAACTGTTTTTT. Translating it yields CASSPSTNEKLFF.

J is TRBJ1-1 and V is TRBV27, with D perhaps TRBD1 (5 bases). The CDR3 has 13 amino acids. Germline V gene sequence: CDR1 MNHEY, CDR2 SMNVEV (reference sequence). The V end lost 5 bases, the J end lost 4 bases, and 11 bases lay between the germline ends. Here the CDR3 reads CASSTLGGTEAFF. The CDR3 DNA reads as TGTGCCAGCAGTACTCTCGGGGGCACTGAAGCTTTCTTT.

The chain couples TRBV4-2 to TRBJ1-4; TRBD1 might be the D (6 bases). Germline V lookup: CDR1 LGHNA, CDR2 YNFKEQ. The CDR3 runs to 14 residues. V was trimmed by 4 bases and J by 8 bases, leaving 14 bases between them. The DNA of the CDR3 is TGTGCCAGCAGCCCCGGACAGTCGGGGGAAAAACTGTTTTTT. This sequence encodes CASSPGQSGEKLFF.

The chain is built from TRBV2 and TRBJ2-7; 9 nucleotides match TRBD2. CDR3 size: 18 residues. Per the germline V gene, CDR1 is SNHLY and CDR2 is FYNNEI. The V segment lost 4 bases and the J segment 3 bases; nucleotides outside the gene matches: 16. The CDR3 is CASSAILGTSSVLYEQYF. The CDR3 coding sequence is TGTGCCAGCAGTGCTATCTTGGGGACTAGCAGTGTTCTCTACGAGCAGTACTTC.

The chain recombines TRBV7-8 with TRBJ2-2, with TRBD1 as a possible D gene (6 bases). The V end was cut by 8 bases, the J end by 4 bases, with 20 bases between. The germline gives CDR1 SGHVS, CDR2 FQNEAQ. The CDR3 covers 16 residues. CDR3 in amino acids: CASVGGRKRVTGELFF. Written as DNA, the CDR3 is TGTGCCAGCGTAGGGGGTCGGAAAAGGGTCACCGGGGAGCTGTTTTTT.

The V call is TRBV6-2 or TRBV6-3, the J call TRBJ1-6; 11 bases map to TRBD1. Germline CDR1 MNHEY, CDR2 SVGEGT. This CDR3 has 15 residues. The J segment lost 7 bases and the V segment lost 2 bases, leaving 1 base of the junction unmatched. The CDR3 is CASSYGTGGNSPLHF. As DNA, the CDR3 is TGTGCCAGCAGTTACGGGACAGGGGGAAATTCACCCCTCCACTTT.

This clone has only a few counts. The chain has TRBV19 and TRBJ1-1, with D perhaps matching TRBD1 (5 bases). Germline V gene lookup returns CDR1 LNHDA and CDR2 SQIVND (reference sequence). This CDR3 spans 14 amino acids. The germline V and J ends were trimmed by 7 bases and 5 bases, with 17 bases remaining between them. The CDR3 nucleotides are TGTGCCAGTAATCTCCAGGGTCTGCGGACTGAAGCTTTCTTT. Its translation is CASNLQGLRTEAFF.

The chain links TRBV6-1 to TRBJ1-1; 10 bases line up with TRBD1. The V and J ends lost 0 bases and 11 bases, in that order; junction bases with no gene match: 12. CDR3 length equals 16 residues. The germline CDR1 and CDR2 sequences are MNHNS and SASEGT. CDR3 amino acids: CASSEAPPGQGIFAFF. Written as DNA, the CDR3 is TGTGCCAGCAGTGAAGCTCCACCGGGACAGGGGATTTTCGCTTTCTTT.